Here is one T cell receptor beta chain with its context. These data are taken from a study of blood T cell repertoires in COVID-19. Profiled with immunoSEQ multiplex PCR; TCRdb holds only in-frame clones, not every one. The sample carries roughly 180,000 clones, 94% recorded once. CDR3 size: 13 residues. The germline V and J ends were trimmed by 1 base and 0 bases, with 3 bases remaining between them. Germline lookup yields CDR1 MDHEN and CDR2 SYDVKM. The genes are TRBV28 and TRBJ1-1; D gene uncertain. This sequence originates from a man aged 25-40 years with COVID-19, enrolled during active disease. Sequencing was carried out using peripheral blood. CDR3 sequence reads: CASSLSVNTEAFF. CDR3 sequence (DNA): TGTGCCAGCAGTTTATCGGTGAACACTGAAGCTTTCTTT.